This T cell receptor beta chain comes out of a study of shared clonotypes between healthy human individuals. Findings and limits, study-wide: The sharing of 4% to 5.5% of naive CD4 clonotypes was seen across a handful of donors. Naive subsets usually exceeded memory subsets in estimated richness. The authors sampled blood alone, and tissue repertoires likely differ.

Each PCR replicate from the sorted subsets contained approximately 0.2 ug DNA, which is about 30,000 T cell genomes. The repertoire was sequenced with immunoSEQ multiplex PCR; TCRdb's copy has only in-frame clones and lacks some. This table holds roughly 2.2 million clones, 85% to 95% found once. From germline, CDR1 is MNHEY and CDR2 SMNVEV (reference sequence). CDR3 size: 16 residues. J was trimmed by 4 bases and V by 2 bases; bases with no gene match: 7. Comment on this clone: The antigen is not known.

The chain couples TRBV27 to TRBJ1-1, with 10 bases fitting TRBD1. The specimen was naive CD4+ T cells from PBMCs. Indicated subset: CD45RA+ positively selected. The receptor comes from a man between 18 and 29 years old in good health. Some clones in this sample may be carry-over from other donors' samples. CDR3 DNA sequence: TGTGCCAGCAGTTTAGGTCTCGGACAGGGGGGCACTGAAGCTTTCTTT. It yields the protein CASSLGLGQGGTEAFF.